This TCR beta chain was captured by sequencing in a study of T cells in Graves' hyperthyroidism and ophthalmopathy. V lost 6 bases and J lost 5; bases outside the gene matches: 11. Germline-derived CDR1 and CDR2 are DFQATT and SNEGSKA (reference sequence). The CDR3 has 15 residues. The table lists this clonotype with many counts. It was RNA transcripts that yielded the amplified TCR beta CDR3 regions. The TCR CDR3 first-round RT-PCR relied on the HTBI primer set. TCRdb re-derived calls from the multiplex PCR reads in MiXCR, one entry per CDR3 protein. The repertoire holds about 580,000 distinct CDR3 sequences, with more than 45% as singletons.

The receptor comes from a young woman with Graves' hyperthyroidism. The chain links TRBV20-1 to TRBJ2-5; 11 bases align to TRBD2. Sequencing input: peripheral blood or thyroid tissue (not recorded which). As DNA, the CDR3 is TGCAGTGCCAGACTAGCGGGGCTGGATGTGGAGACCCAGTACTTC. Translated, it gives CSARLAGLDVETQYF.